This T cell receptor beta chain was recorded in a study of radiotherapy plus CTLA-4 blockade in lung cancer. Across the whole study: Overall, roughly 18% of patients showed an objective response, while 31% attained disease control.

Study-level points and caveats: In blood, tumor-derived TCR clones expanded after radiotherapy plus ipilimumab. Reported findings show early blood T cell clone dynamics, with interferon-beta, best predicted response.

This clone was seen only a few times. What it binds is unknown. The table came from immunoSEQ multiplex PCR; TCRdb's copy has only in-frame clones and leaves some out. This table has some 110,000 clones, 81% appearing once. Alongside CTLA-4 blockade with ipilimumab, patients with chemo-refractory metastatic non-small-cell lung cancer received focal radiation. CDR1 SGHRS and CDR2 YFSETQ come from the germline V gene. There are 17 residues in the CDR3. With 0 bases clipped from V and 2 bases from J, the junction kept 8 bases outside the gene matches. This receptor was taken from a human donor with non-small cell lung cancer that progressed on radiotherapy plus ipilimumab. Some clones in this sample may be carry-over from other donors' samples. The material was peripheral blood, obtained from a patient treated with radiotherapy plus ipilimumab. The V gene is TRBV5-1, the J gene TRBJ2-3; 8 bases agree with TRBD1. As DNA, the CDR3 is TGCGCCAGCAGCTTGGCTGTGACAGGGGTCCCCACAGATACGCAGTATTTT. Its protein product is CASSLAVTGVPTDTQYF.